This TCR beta chain was recorded in a study of blood T cell repertoires in COVID-19. Study at large: Some COVID-19 samples were acute and others convalescent; all came from the United States, Italy and Spain. In each case, the material was cDNA or gDNA derived from T cells, B-cell-depleted T cells, or PBMCs.

V was trimmed by 3 bases and J by 2 bases, leaving 15 bases between them. The length of the CDR3 is 16 residues. Germline V gene sequence: CDR1 SGHVS, CDR2 FQNEAQ. Sequenced by immunoSEQ multiplex PCR; TCRdb stores in-frame clones only, minus some. The sample consists of about 120,000 clones, just over 85% of them appearing once. Material for sequencing was peripheral blood. The genes are TRBV7-8 and TRBJ2-3; possible D gene TRBD1, 5 bases. The TCR was taken from a woman in her 50s with active or convalescent COVID-19. In DNA form, the CDR3 reads TGTGCCAGCAGCTTGGATGCAGGGTACCCCACAGATACGCAGTATTTT. Translated: CASSLDAGYPTDTQYF.